A selection of T cell receptor beta chains follows, all from one sample in a study of human T cells and chemical hapten exposure. TCRdb re-derived calls from the RACE reads in MiXCR, one entry per CDR3 protein. In the table there are more than 150,000 distinct CDR3 sequences, approximately 14% of which are singletons. The sample was whole blood, taken in connection with sensitization to the hapten diphenylcyclopropenone (DPC). Receptors originate from a woman in her 30s with alopecia areata. Some clones in this sample may be carry-over from other donors' samples. The conserved cysteine and the conserved F or W are not part of the CDR3 here. The order of the fields is J gene, clone size, V gene, CDR3 protein. Expanded clones are given a class, and other clones once, few, many or no size at all.

>TRBJ1-2|few|TRBV5-1
ASSFDGQGGGYT
>TRBJ2-7|few|TRBV5-6
ASSPGQRYEQY
>TRBJ2-7|-|TRBV6-5
ASSYRPWGQNEQY
>TRBJ2-7|-|TRBV7-8
ASSLGGSTDYEQY
>TRBJ2-3|few|TRBV28
ASSFSYSVDTQY
>TRBJ2-1|-|TRBV20-1
SAGREGLREQF
>TRBJ2-3|many|TRBV10-3
AIAFTAGGPDTQY
>TRBJ2-7|few|TRBV14
ASSHDRVINEQY
>TRBJ2-1|few|TRBV20-1
SASYSGNEQF
>TRBJ1-3|-|TRBV12-3/TRBV12-4
ASKVGIGNTIY
>TRBJ2-5|few|TRBV29-1
SVVAGAYGETQY
>TRBJ2-3|-|TRBV4-3
ASSQDVHGYDTQY
>TRBJ1-5|few|TRBV24-1
ATSDVGQPQH
>TRBJ2-7|-|TRBV18
ASPPGTYRPWGEQY
>TRBJ2-3|-|TRBV7-2
ASSSYALDTQY
>TRBJ2-7|few|TRBV7-2
ASSFTRSIREQY
>TRBJ2-2|-|TRBV3-1
ASSQSWEDGELF
>TRBJ1-5|few|TRBV6-2/TRBV6-3
ASSPGAQPQH
>TRBJ2-4|few|TRBV30
AWRTGPFGDIQY
>TRBJ2-3|few|TRBV6-1
ASSDDRTTNTDTQY
>TRBJ2-1|few|TRBV3-1
ASSPDRGLDEQF
>TRBJ1-3|-|TRBV19
ASSPRAGDSGNTIY
>TRBJ2-1|many|TRBV28
ASSVRSAGGSNEQF
>TRBJ2-7|-|TRBV28
ASSSVPGGEQY
>TRBJ1-6|-|TRBV7-2
ASSSDRGYSSPLH
>TRBJ2-7|few|TRBV6-5
ASSGLAGVEQY
>TRBJ2-3|-|TRBV5-1
ASSLDDTQY
>TRBJ1-1|few|TRBV5-1
ASSLVGTGGYGEAF
>TRBJ1-1|-|TRBV6-5
ASSYLRGTEAF
>TRBJ2-5|few|TRBV11-3
ASSLGDRAKRETQY
>TRBJ2-1|few|TRBV4-3
ASSYAGGAYNEQF
>TRBJ1-1|few|TRBV5-1
ASSPQEGTEAF
>TRBJ1-2|few|TRBV9
ASSPQAVLNYGYT
>TRBJ1-4|few|TRBV6-5
ASRPTGREKLF
>TRBJ2-7|few|TRBV20-1
SASLPGDSTSEQY
>TRBJ2-2|few|TRBV5-1
ASRPENTGELF
>TRBJ2-2|few|TRBV28
ATKSGTGPTGELF
>TRBJ1-4|few|TRBV6-1
ASARDTGEKLF